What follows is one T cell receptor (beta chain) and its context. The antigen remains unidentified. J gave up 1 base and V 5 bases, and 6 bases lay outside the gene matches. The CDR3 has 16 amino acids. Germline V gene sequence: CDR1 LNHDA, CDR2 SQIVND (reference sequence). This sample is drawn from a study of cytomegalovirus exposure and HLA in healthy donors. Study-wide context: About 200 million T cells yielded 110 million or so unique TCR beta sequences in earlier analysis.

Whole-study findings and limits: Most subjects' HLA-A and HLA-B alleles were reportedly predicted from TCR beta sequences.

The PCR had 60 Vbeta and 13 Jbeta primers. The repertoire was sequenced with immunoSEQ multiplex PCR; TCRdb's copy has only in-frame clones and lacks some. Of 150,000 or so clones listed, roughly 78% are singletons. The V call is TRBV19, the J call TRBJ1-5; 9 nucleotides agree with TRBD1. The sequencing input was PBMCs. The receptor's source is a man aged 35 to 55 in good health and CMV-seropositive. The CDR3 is CASSSWTGESNQPQHF. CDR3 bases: TGTGCCAGTAGTTCCTGGACAGGGGAAAGCAATCAGCCCCAGCATTTT.